This paragraph reports one T cell receptor (beta chain). The data originate from a study of T cell changes during pregnancy in multiple sclerosis. The germline V gene has CDR1 MNHEY and CDR2 SMNVEV (reference sequence). CDR3 length equals 14 residues. Trimming took off 3 bases at V and 0 bases at J, with 8 bases between the two ends. Sequencing was performed with immunoSEQ multiplex PCR; in TCRdb, only in-frame clones are kept and a portion is missing. The data show about 130,000 clones, 90% to 98% seen once. The clonotype was recovered from a female donor with multiple sclerosis, enrolled in a pregnancy study. The chain combines TRBV27 with TRBJ1-1, with D possibly matching TRBD1 (5 bases). Source: peripheral blood, taken after pregnancy. The CDR3 is CASSFRQMNTEAFF. For the CDR3, the DNA is TGTGCCAGCAGTTTTAGACAGATGAACACTGAAGCTTTCTTT.